Listed below are T cell receptor beta chains from one sample, sequenced in a study of cytomegalovirus exposure and HLA in healthy donors. Profiled with immunoSEQ multiplex PCR; TCRdb holds only in-frame clones, not every one. Among 150,000 to 200,000 clones listed, over 75% were seen once. What was sequenced was PBMCs. These receptors originate from a man younger than 35 in good health and CMV-seropositive. Both conserved end residues are part of each CDR3. A D gene is named only where the DNA matches it firmly. Clone size is shown for a subset of rows, as once, few, many or a class of expanded clone.

CDR3 protein: CASRRGSTEAFF
CDR3 DNA: TGTGCCAGTAGGAGGGGGTCCACTGAAGCTTTCTTT
clone size: .
J gene: TRBJ1-1
D gene: .
V gene: TRBV19

CDR3 protein: CASRRGQGAGEQYF
CDR3 DNA: TGTGCCAGTAGGCGAGGACAGGGGGCGGGCGAGCAGTACTTC
clone size: .
J gene: TRBJ2-7
D gene: TRBD1
V gene: TRBV19

CDR3 protein: CASSVRGGARGANVLTF
CDR3 DNA: TGTGCCAGCAGCGTACGGGGGGGCGCGCGTGGGGCCAACGTCCTGACTTTC
clone size: .
J gene: TRBJ2-6
D gene: TRBD2
V gene: TRBV5-6

CDR3 protein: CASSYPGREQYF
CDR3 DNA: TGTGCCAGCAGTTACCCAGGGAGGGAGCAGTACTTC
clone size: .
J gene: TRBJ2-7
D gene: .
V gene: TRBV6-5

CDR3 protein: CASSLLAGGGTGELFF
CDR3 DNA: TGTGCCAGCAGCTTACTAGCGGGGGGTGGAACCGGGGAGCTGTTTTTT
clone size: .
J gene: TRBJ2-2
D gene: TRBD2
V gene: TRBV5-4

CDR3 protein: CASRDSFWPGELFF
CDR3 DNA: TGTGCCAGCAGGGACTCATTTTGGCCCGGGGAGCTGTTTTTT
clone size: .
J gene: TRBJ2-2
D gene: .
V gene: TRBV27

CDR3 protein: CAGSLQGGGLMNTEAFF
CDR3 DNA: TGCGCCGGCAGCTTACAGGGCGGGGGGCTAATGAACACTGAAGCTTTCTTT
clone size: .
J gene: TRBJ1-1
D gene: .
V gene: TRBV5-1

CDR3 protein: CASSIVASRSYNEQFF
CDR3 DNA: TGTGCCAGCAGTATCGTGGCAAGTCGCTCCTACAATGAGCAGTTCTTC
clone size: .
J gene: TRBJ2-1
D gene: .
V gene: TRBV27

CDR3 protein: CASSVPGQAYEQYF
CDR3 DNA: TGTGCCAGCAGCGTCCCGGGACAGGCCTACGAGCAGTACTTC
clone size: .
J gene: TRBJ2-7
D gene: TRBD1
V gene: TRBV7-2

CDR3 protein: CASSLEGQGLQYF
CDR3 DNA: TGTGCCAGCAGCTTAGAAGGACAGGGGCTCCAGTACTTC
clone size: .
J gene: TRBJ2-7
D gene: TRBD1
V gene: TRBV11-2

CDR3 protein: CASNPANRGIEYGYTF
CDR3 DNA: TGTGCCAGCAACCCCGCCAACAGGGGGATCGAGTATGGCTACACCTTC
clone size: .
J gene: TRBJ1-2
D gene: TRBD1
V gene: TRBV5-6

CDR3 protein: CASSLLLQDQETQYF
CDR3 DNA: TGTGCCAGCAGCTTATTATTGCAGGACCAAGAGACCCAGTACTTC
clone size: .
J gene: TRBJ2-5
D gene: .
V gene: TRBV7-6

CDR3 protein: CASSVGTGENYGYTF
CDR3 DNA: TGTGCCAGCAGCGTCGGGACAGGGGAAAACTATGGCTACACCTTC
clone size: .
J gene: TRBJ1-2
D gene: TRBD1
V gene: TRBV9

CDR3 protein: CASSYSGQSSYEQYF
CDR3 DNA: TGTGCCAGCAGTTACTCTGGACAGAGCTCCTACGAGCAGTACTTC
clone size: .
J gene: TRBJ2-7
D gene: .
V gene: TRBV6-6

CDR3 protein: CASSVVEGTEAFF
CDR3 DNA: TGTGCCAGCAGCGTAGTAGAGGGCACTGAAGCTTTCTTT
clone size: .
J gene: TRBJ1-1
D gene: .
V gene: TRBV9

CDR3 protein: CASRGSSYNEQFF
CDR3 DNA: TGTGCCAGCAGGGGGAGCTCCTACAATGAGCAGTTCTTC
clone size: .
J gene: TRBJ2-1
D gene: .
V gene: TRBV27

CDR3 protein: CASSLGGFGQPQHF
CDR3 DNA: TGTGCCAGCAGCTTAGGAGGGTTCGGGCAGCCCCAGCATTTT
clone size: few
J gene: TRBJ1-5
D gene: .
V gene: TRBV7-2

CDR3 protein: CASKTPGTGGREQYF
CDR3 DNA: TGTGCCAGCAAGACCCCCGGGACAGGGGGGCGGGAGCAGTACTTC
clone size: once
J gene: TRBJ2-7
D gene: TRBD1
V gene: TRBV6-1

CDR3 protein: CSVEDTERTYEQYF
CDR3 DNA: TGCAGCGTTGAAGATACGGAGCGGACCTACGAGCAGTACTTC
clone size: .
J gene: TRBJ2-7
D gene: .
V gene: TRBV29-1

CDR3 protein: CASSPADRVVRSGNTIYF
CDR3 DNA: TGTGCCAGTAGTCCCGCGGACAGGGTAGTGCGCTCTGGAAACACCATATATTTT
clone size: .
J gene: TRBJ1-3
D gene: TRBD1
V gene: TRBV19

CDR3 protein: CASSLLAIRGTQYF
CDR3 DNA: TGTGCCAGCAGCCTTCTGGCCATTCGGGGGACCCAGTACTTC
clone size: once
J gene: TRBJ2-5
D gene: .
V gene: TRBV14

CDR3 protein: CASSFNRVNTIYF
CDR3 DNA: TGTGCCAGCAGCTTCAACAGGGTAAACACCATATATTTT
clone size: .
J gene: TRBJ1-3
D gene: .
V gene: TRBV7-9

CDR3 protein: CASSRQEPNTGELFF
CDR3 DNA: TGTGCCAGCAGTCGACAGGAGCCGAACACCGGGGAGCTGTTTTTT
clone size: once
J gene: TRBJ2-2
D gene: .
V gene: TRBV27

CDR3 protein: CASSLDDLRVSGNTIYF
CDR3 DNA: TGTGCCAGCTCACTGGATGATCTCAGGGTATCTGGAAACACCATATATTTT
clone size: .
J gene: TRBJ1-3
D gene: .
V gene: TRBV18

CDR3 protein: CASSLDGTSGGTDTQYF
CDR3 DNA: TGTGCCAGCAGCTTAGATGGTACTAGCGGGGGGACAGATACGCAGTATTTT
clone size: .
J gene: TRBJ2-3
D gene: TRBD2
V gene: TRBV7-2

CDR3 protein: CASQNAGGGYNEQFF
CDR3 DNA: TGTGCCAGCCAAAACGCGGGGGGGGGCTACAATGAGCAGTTCTTC
clone size: .
J gene: TRBJ2-1
D gene: TRBD2
V gene: TRBV19

CDR3 protein: CAISVSDEQYF
CDR3 DNA: TGTGCCATCAGTGTGTCCGACGAGCAGTACTTC
clone size: few
J gene: TRBJ2-7
D gene: .
V gene: TRBV10-3

CDR3 protein: CASSQGRGLLETQYF
CDR3 DNA: TGCGCCAGCAGCCAGGGTCGGGGACTATTGGAGACCCAGTACTTC
clone size: .
J gene: TRBJ2-5
D gene: TRBD2
V gene: TRBV4-3

CDR3 protein: CASSPGSTGANVLTF
CDR3 DNA: TGTGCCAGCAGTCCGGGGAGCACTGGGGCCAACGTCCTGACTTTC
clone size: .
J gene: TRBJ2-6
D gene: .
V gene: TRBV6-5

CDR3 protein: CASSLGVTGGWETQYF
CDR3 DNA: TGCGCCAGCAGCTTGGGTGTGACAGGGGGCTGGGAGACCCAGTACTTC
clone size: once
J gene: TRBJ2-5
D gene: TRBD1
V gene: TRBV5-1

CDR3 protein: CASSLSHGRGAGETQYF
CDR3 DNA: TGTGCCAGCAGCTTGTCACACGGGAGGGGGGCTGGGGAGACCCAGTACTTC
clone size: once
J gene: TRBJ2-5
D gene: TRBD2
V gene: TRBV5-4

CDR3 protein: CAWSVVGGRSSTF
CDR3 DNA: TGTGCCTGGAGTGTGGTCGGGGGGCGGTCATCCACCTTC
clone size: .
J gene: TRBJ1-2
D gene: .
V gene: TRBV30

CDR3 protein: CASSQTSVIQYF
CDR3 DNA: TGTGCCAGCAGCCAAACTTCTGTCATTCAGTACTTC
clone size: .
J gene: TRBJ2-4
D gene: .
V gene: TRBV14

CDR3 protein: CASSLGLSTDTQYF
CDR3 DNA: TGTGCCAGCAGCTTGGGACTTAGCACAGATACGCAGTATTTT
clone size: .
J gene: TRBJ2-3
D gene: .
V gene: TRBV5-6

CDR3 protein: CASSVRGQGAGTEAFF
CDR3 DNA: TGTGCCAGCAGCGTCCGCGGACAGGGGGCAGGAACTGAAGCTTTCTTT
clone size: .
J gene: TRBJ1-1
D gene: .
V gene: TRBV21-1

CDR3 protein: CSVVLTSVMYEQYF
CDR3 DNA: TGCAGCGTTGTTCTAACTAGCGTGATGTACGAGCAGTACTTC
clone size: .
J gene: TRBJ2-7
D gene: TRBD2
V gene: TRBV29-1

CDR3 protein: CAGSGFGNSPLHF
CDR3 DNA: TGTGCCGGGTCGGGGTTCGGTAATTCACCCCTCCACTTT
clone size: .
J gene: TRBJ1-6
D gene: .
V gene: TRBV30

CDR3 protein: CASNTGGRQYF
CDR3 DNA: TGTGCCAGCAACACAGGGGGCAGGCAGTACTTC
clone size: .
J gene: TRBJ2-7
D gene: TRBD1
V gene: TRBV7-9

CDR3 protein: CASSQGLAGGLAKNIQYF
CDR3 DNA: TGCGCCAGCAGCCAGGGACTAGCGGGGGGACTAGCCAAAAACATTCAGTACTTC
clone size: .
J gene: TRBJ2-4
D gene: TRBD2
V gene: TRBV5-1

CDR3 protein: CASSLLNAGGIYNEQFF
CDR3 DNA: TGTGCCAGCAGTTTACTAAATGCGGGGGGAATTTACAATGAGCAGTTCTTC
clone size: .
J gene: TRBJ2-1
D gene: TRBD2
V gene: TRBV27

CDR3 protein: CASTRSGGGTYEQYF
CDR3 DNA: TGTGCCAGCACCCGGTCGGGAGGGGGCACCTACGAGCAGTACTTC
clone size: .
J gene: TRBJ2-7
D gene: .
V gene: TRBV6-6

CDR3 protein: CASRGSDAEAFF
CDR3 DNA: TGTGCCAGCAGAGGGAGTGACGCTGAAGCTTTCTTT
clone size: few
J gene: TRBJ1-1
D gene: .
V gene: TRBV2

CDR3 protein: CASSFMGRTPYEQYF
CDR3 DNA: TGTGCCAGCAGCTTCATGGGGCGGACCCCCTACGAGCAGTACTTC
clone size: .
J gene: TRBJ2-7
D gene: .
V gene: TRBV5-8

CDR3 protein: CASSSTGLQFF
CDR3 DNA: TGCGCCAGCAGCTCGACAGGGCTACAGTTCTTC
clone size: .
J gene: TRBJ2-1
D gene: TRBD1
V gene: TRBV5-1

CDR3 protein: CASSWEGVATNEKLFF
CDR3 DNA: TGTGCCAGCAGCTGGGAGGGGGTAGCAACTAATGAAAAGCTGTTTTTT
clone size: once
J gene: TRBJ1-4
D gene: .
V gene: TRBV7-9

CDR3 protein: CASSPAGPRLAKNIQYF
CDR3 DNA: TGTGCCAGCTCCCCCGCGGGACCCCGATTAGCCAAAAACATTCAGTACTTC
clone size: .
J gene: TRBJ2-4
D gene: .
V gene: TRBV18

CDR3 protein: CASSNGGTGELFF
CDR3 DNA: TGCGCCAGCAGCAATGGAGGCACCGGGGAGCTGTTTTTT
clone size: .
J gene: TRBJ2-2
D gene: .
V gene: TRBV5-1

CDR3 protein: CASSLAVNTEAFF
CDR3 DNA: TGTGCCAGCAGCTTAGCGGTGAACACTGAAGCTTTCTTT
clone size: .
J gene: TRBJ1-1
D gene: .
V gene: TRBV11-2

CDR3 protein: CASSSLAGKIDSPLHF
CDR3 DNA: TGTGCCAGCAGTTCCCTCGCAGGGAAGATCGATTCACCCCTCCACTTT
clone size: .
J gene: TRBJ1-6
D gene: .
V gene: TRBV6-6

CDR3 protein: CASSPGYQETQYF
CDR3 DNA: TGTGCCAGCAGCCCGGGTTACCAAGAGACCCAGTACTTC
clone size: .
J gene: TRBJ2-5
D gene: .
V gene: TRBV5-5

CDR3 protein: CASTTVSGANVLTF
CDR3 DNA: TGTGCCAGCACGACAGTCTCTGGGGCCAACGTCCTGACTTTC
clone size: .
J gene: TRBJ2-6
D gene: .
V gene: TRBV6-1

CDR3 protein: CATSRDLWDSPNSPLHF
CDR3 DNA: TGTGCCACCAGCAGAGATCTATGGGACAGTCCCAATTCACCCCTCCACTTT
clone size: .
J gene: TRBJ1-6
D gene: TRBD1
V gene: TRBV15

CDR3 protein: CASGLDGSSGNTIYF
CDR3 DNA: TGCGCCAGCGGCTTGGACGGGAGCTCTGGAAACACCATATATTTT
clone size: .
J gene: TRBJ1-3
D gene: .
V gene: TRBV5-1

CDR3 protein: CASSLWTASNTGELFF
CDR3 DNA: TGCGCCAGCAGCCTATGGACAGCTTCGAACACCGGGGAGCTGTTTTTT
clone size: .
J gene: TRBJ2-2
D gene: .
V gene: TRBV5-1

CDR3 protein: CASSHRGLDNSPLHF
CDR3 DNA: TGTGCCAGCAGCCATAGGGGGTTAGATAATTCACCCCTCCACTTT
clone size: .
J gene: TRBJ1-6
D gene: .
V gene: TRBV14

CDR3 protein: CATGGVTYEQYF
CDR3 DNA: TGTGCCACCGGGGGTGTAACCTACGAGCAGTACTTC
clone size: few
J gene: TRBJ2-7
D gene: .
V gene: TRBV19

CDR3 protein: CASSDGHLGAGVLTF
CDR3 DNA: TGCGCCAGCAGCGACGGACACCTTGGGGCAGGGGTCCTGACTTTC
clone size: .
J gene: TRBJ2-6
D gene: .
V gene: TRBV5-1